This TCR beta chain was captured in a study of blood T cell repertoires in COVID-19. Study-wide background: Sample material is recorded as cDNA or gDNA derived from T cells, B-cell-depleted T cells, or PBMCs.

Generated by immunoSEQ multiplex PCR, the TCRdb table keeps only in-frame clones and is missing some. The table lists about 84,000 clones, 83% of them singletons. Trimming took off 5 bases at V and 5 bases at J, with 16 bases between the two ends. The V gene's germline CDR1 is LNHDA and CDR2 SQIVND (reference sequence). The CDR3 is 14 residues long. This rearrangement joins TRBV19 to TRBJ2-7; D may be TRBD1 (5 bases). The clonotype comes from a woman of 80 years or more with acute or convalescent COVID-19. Sample: peripheral blood. The CDR3 DNA is TGTGCCAGTAGTTTATCGACAGAACCCAACGAGCAGTACTTC. It is translated as CASSLSTEPNEQYF.